This TCR beta chain was profiled in a study of PD-L1 blockade in urothelial cancer listed by TCRdb under 2017. Regarding the study in general: Every patient began therapy in 2014 and was given atezolizumab 1,200 mg intravenously every 3 weeks. About 90% of the 29 patients were males with bladder-origin urothelial cancer, and about 60% of the roughly 29 reported a prior smoking history. An ECOG performance status of 0 or 1 was recorded for the patients, and 0 to 3 prior chemotherapy regimens had been received by the patients. Blood samples were analyzed 3 weeks after the start of treatment (second dose) and 6 weeks after the start of treatment. Blood samples gave a median of about 140,000 T cells and approximately 81,000 unique TCRs, with a median clonality of around 0.08. Somatic, immune and clinical correlates of response to PD-L1 blockade with atezolizumab in urothelial cancer were the focus of an exploratory multi-omic analysis. Pretreatment tumor samples, along with matched peripheral blood collected serially before and after atezolizumab treatment, underwent TCR sequencing. Progression-free survival longer than 6 months counted as durable clinical benefit, and TCR features were additionally tested against both progression-free and overall survival. In the same patients, pretreatment tumors underwent whole exome sequencing and RNA sequencing in addition to TCR sequencing. Nine patients achieved durable clinical benefit and 15 to 20 did not. Around 29 patients had pretreatment blood TCR-seq, roughly 24 had at least one posttreatment blood collection, and roughly 24 had tumor TCR-seq.

Beyond this particular receptor, the publication reports: A pretreatment peripheral blood TCR clonality below the median was linked to improved progression-free and overall survival. Among patients with durable benefit, tumor-associated TCR clones showed greater expansion in peripheral blood 3 weeks after treatment started (n of about 20, p = 0.022). Small sample size (n ≈ 30) and many exploratory analyses mean the results are intended to be hypothesis-generating.

Synthetic TCR analog templates were spiked into each PCR to estimate absolute template abundance from read counts. Using the immunoSEQ assay, TCRbeta CDR3 regions were amplified from genomic DNA with bias-controlled V and J gene primers. Sequencing of rearranged TCRbeta segments was done at approximately 20X coverage. The published analysis was carried out like this. Clustering was used to correct sequencing errors, and CDR3s were annotated against IMGT to assign V, D and J genes. Only productive TCRbeta rearrangements were used in downstream analyses, excluding out-of-frame or stop-codon sequences. To compute clonality, Shannon entropy was normalized by the log of the number of unique productive sequences and then subtracted from one. Clones differing between time points or between blood and tumor were identified using Fisher's exact test with Benjamini-Hochberg correction, with an adjusted p below 0.01 applied as the threshold. TCRdb's version of the immuneACCESS table is confined to in-frame rearrangements and falls short of the full clone set. An unresolved V gene accounts for under half of the shortfall where checked; the remainder is of unknown origin. The V and J calls and the clone size are those of that table, but D and trimming were determined from the DNA. This sample comprises around 92,000 clones, around 90% of them detected only once. 0.85% to 1% of the sample belongs to the ten largest clones.

The time point label here, explained by the study, means: pretreatment peripheral blood. The cohort included 25 to 30 patients with locally advanced or metastatic urothelial carcinoma who were treated at Memorial Sloan Kettering on a trial protocol. Peripheral blood mononuclear cells were collected from each patient pretreatment and during treatment, giving between 1 and 8 total time points per patient. The Qiagen DNeasy Blood extraction kit was used to purify genomic DNA from total PBMCs and from tumor samples. PBMCs were collected pretreatment and during treatment and were isolated and stored as previously described. Trimming at the junction amounts to 3 bases on V and 8 bases on J, and the germline ends lie 17 bases apart. The CDR3 contains 15 residues, cysteine and phenylalanine counted. The retained sequence is limited to the CDR3, 45 bases, with the frame set at the first base. The germline V gene encodes CDR1 LNHNV and CDR2 YYDKDF (reference sequence).

Comments on this clone: Its antigen is still unknown. No quality values exist for individual bases; no much larger clone is one base distant.

The rearranged segments are TRBV15 and TRBJ2-1, with TRBD2 perhaps the D gene, on 6 matching bases. The sample consisted of PBMCs, taken around atezolizumab (anti-PD-L1) treatment. The clonotype originates from a woman of 80 years or more with urothelial cancer. The bases are TGTGCCACCAGCAGTCTAGCGTCAAACTTCGATGAGCAGTTCTTC. Its protein reads: CATSSLASNFDEQFF.